This note documents a single T cell receptor (beta chain) sequence. Its antigen is unknown. This record comes from a study of cytomegalovirus exposure and HLA in healthy donors. The study, taken as a whole, reports: The listing of roughly 160 TCR beta chains classed them as cytomegalovirus-associated. Later analysis identified a missense DCLRE1C variant that was linked to TCR beta V- and J-gene trimming.

Healthy individuals who donated bone marrow served as the donors. Donors likely had unrecorded immune exposures despite being nominally healthy when sampled. Deletions cut 0 bases from V and 1 base from J, with 4 bases between. CDR3 length: 13 residues. The germline V gene encodes CDR1 SGDLS and CDR2 YYNGEE. Vbeta (60) and Jbeta (13) primers were used in the PCR. TCRdb's table, derived via immunoSEQ multiplex PCR, lists solely in-frame clones and lacks some. The sample lists approximately 160,000 clones; 75% to 85% were seen once. The chain couples TRBV9 to TRBJ1-1; D uncertain. The source material was PBMCs. This TCR was recovered from a young woman in good health and CMV-seropositive. The chain's CDR3 is CASSVATNTEAFF. The CDR3 DNA sequence: TGTGCCAGCAGCGTAGCTACGAACACTGAAGCTTTCTTT.